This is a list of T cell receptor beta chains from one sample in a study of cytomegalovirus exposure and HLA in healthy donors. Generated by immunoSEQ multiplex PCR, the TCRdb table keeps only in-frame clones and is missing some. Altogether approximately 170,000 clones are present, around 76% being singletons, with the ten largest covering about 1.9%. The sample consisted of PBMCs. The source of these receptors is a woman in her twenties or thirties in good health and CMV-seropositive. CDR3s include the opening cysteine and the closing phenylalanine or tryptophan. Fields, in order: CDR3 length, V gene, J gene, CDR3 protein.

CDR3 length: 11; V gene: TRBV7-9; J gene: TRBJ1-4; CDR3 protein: CASSFERELFF
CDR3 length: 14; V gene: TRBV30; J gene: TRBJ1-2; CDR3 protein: CAWAPGQGNYGYTF
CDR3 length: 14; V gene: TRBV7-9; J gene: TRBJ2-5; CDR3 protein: CASLGTGLQETQYF
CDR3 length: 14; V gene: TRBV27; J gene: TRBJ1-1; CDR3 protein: CASSLSGTRIEAFF
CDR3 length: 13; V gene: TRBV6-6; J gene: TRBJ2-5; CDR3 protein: CASCRGGLETQYF
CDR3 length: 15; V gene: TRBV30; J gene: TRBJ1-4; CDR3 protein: CAWSVPEVRNEKLFF
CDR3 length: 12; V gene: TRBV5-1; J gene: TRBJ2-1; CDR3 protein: CASSPSYNEQFF
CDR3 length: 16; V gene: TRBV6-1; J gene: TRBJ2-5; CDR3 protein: CASSEVNRSGKETQYF
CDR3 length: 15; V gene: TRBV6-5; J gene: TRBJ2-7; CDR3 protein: CASSPPGRPIYEQYF
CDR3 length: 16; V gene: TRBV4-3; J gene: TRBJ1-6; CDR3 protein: CASSPGYGNYNSPLHF
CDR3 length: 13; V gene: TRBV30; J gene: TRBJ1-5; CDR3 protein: CAWSQNSNQPQHF
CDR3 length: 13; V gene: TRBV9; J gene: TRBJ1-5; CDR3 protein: CASSVESGQPQHF
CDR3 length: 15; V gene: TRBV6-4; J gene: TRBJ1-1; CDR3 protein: CASRKEQDMNTEAFF
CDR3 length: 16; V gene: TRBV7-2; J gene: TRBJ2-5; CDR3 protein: CASSLMASGGQETQYF
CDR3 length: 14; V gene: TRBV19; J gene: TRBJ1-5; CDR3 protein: CASRGWGQGQPQHF
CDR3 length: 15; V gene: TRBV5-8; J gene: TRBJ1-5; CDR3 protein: CASSLARGAYQPQHF
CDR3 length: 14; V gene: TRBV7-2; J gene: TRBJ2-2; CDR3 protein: CASSFTSYTGELFF
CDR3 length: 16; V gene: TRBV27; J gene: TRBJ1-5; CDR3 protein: CASSFFFRGRWQPQHF
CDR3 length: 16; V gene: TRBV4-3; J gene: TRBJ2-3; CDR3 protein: CASSQEASGKTDTQYF
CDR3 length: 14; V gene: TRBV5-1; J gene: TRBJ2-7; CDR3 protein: CASSEGLAGDEQYF
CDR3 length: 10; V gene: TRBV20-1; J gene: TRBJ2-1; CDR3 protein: CSARSHEQFF
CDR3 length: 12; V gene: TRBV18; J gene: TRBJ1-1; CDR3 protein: CASSPKREGAFF
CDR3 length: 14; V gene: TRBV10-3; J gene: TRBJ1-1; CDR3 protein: CAIRRDRENTEAFF